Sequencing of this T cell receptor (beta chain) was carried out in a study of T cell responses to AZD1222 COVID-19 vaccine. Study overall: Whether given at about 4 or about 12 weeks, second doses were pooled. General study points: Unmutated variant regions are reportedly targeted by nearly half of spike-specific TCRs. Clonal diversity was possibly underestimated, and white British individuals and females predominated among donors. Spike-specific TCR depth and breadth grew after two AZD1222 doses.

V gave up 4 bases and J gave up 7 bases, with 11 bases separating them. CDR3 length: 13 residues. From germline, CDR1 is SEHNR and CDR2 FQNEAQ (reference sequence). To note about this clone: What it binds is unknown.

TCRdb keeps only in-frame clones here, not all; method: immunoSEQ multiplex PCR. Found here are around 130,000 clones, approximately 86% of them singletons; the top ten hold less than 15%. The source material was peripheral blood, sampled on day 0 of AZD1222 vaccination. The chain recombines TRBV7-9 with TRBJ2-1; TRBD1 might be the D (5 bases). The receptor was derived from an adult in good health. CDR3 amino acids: CASSSTSGNEQFF. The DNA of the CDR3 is TGTGCCAGCAGCTCTACATCAGGGAATGAGCAGTTCTTC. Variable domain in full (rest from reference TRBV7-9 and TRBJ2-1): DTGVSQNPRHKITKRGQNVTFRCDPISEHNRLYWYRQTLGQGPEFLTYFQNEAQLEKSRLLSDRFSAERPKGSFSTLEIQRTEQGDSAMYLCASSSTSGNEQFFGPGTRLTVL.